Below are 23 T cell receptor beta chains sequenced from a single sample in a study of OX40 agonist ivuxolimab in advanced cancers. This table comes from immunoSEQ multiplex PCR, and its TCRdb copy is limited to in-frame clones, with some not included. In the table there are more than 45,000 clones, roughly 80% of which are singletons. This specimen consisted of CD4+ or CD8+ T cells sorted from blood, obtained in a trial of the OX40 agonist ivuxolimab. All receptors come from an adult with an advanced solid tumor such as melanoma, head and neck, liver or kidney cancer.

The chain recombines TRBV5-1 with TRBJ2-1, with a possible D match to TRBD2 (5 bases). The CDR3 has 14 amino acids. Germline CDR1 SGHRS, CDR2 YFSETQ. With 1 base removed from V and 8 bases from J, the gap between germline ends came to 13 bases. The CDR3: CASSLSGKGYEQFF. In nucleotides, the CDR3 is TGCGCCAGCAGCTTGTCGGGGAAAGGGTATGAGCAGTTCTTC.

The gene calls are TRBV5-6 and TRBJ2-5, with D perhaps matching TRBD2 (6 bases). This CDR3 has 15 amino acids. Germline CDR1 and CDR2: SGHDT and YYEEEE. The V gene lost 4 bases and the J gene lost 4 bases, with 17 bases spanning the gap. CDR3 loop: CASSRDGNGGETQYF. The CDR3 nucleotides read TGTGCCAGCAGCCGGGACGGTAACGGGGGAGAGACCCAGTACTTC.

This clone has a handful of counts. The chain employs TRBV6-1 and TRBJ1-5, with D unclear. CDR3 length: 15 residues. Deletions cut 5 bases from V and 6 bases from J, with 17 bases between. Germline values: CDR1 MNHNS, CDR2 SASEGT. This chain's CDR3 is CASSPHRTVSQPQHF. The CDR3 bases are TGTGCCAGCAGTCCCCATCGGACGGTATCTCAGCCCCAGCATTTT.

This chain uses TRBV28 with TRBJ1-5, with D perhaps TRBD1 (5 bases). V was trimmed by 5 bases and J by 6 bases, leaving 17 bases between them. Germline V gives CDR1 MDHEN, CDR2 SYDVKM. This CDR3 has 15 amino acids. The CDR3 DNA sequence: TGTGCCAGCAGTCGGGTCGGAGGGGCCACTCAGCCCCAGCATTTT. It encodes CASSRVGGATQPQHF.

This CDR3 is CSVMGTGKQETQYF. In DNA, the CDR3 is TGCAGCGTTATGGGGACAGGGAAACAAGAGACCCAGTACTTC. V and J are TRBV29-1 and TRBJ2-5; TRBD1 matches 9 bases. The CDR3 is made up of 14 amino acids. The V gene end was trimmed by 5 bases and the J gene end by 2 bases; junction bases not matched to a gene: 6. Germline V CDR1 and CDR2: SQVTM, ANQGSEA.

There are a few counts of this clone. The chain joins TRBV7-2 to TRBJ2-2; no reliable D call. The CDR3 totals 15 residues. V lost 7 bases and J lost 4, with 16 bases in between. CDR1 is SGHTA and CDR2 is FQGNSA in the germline V gene. The CDR3 loop reads CASKRSPSGTGELFF. The CDR3 DNA sequence: TGTGCCAGCAAACGCTCCCCCTCGGGCACCGGGGAGCTGTTTTTT.

By sample fraction, this clone is medium-sized (0.01 to 0.1%). The genes are TRBV30 and TRBJ1-3, with no clear D. V dropped 0 bases and J dropped 6 bases, with 3 bases sitting between them. CDR1 GTSNPN and CDR2 SVGIG come from the germline V gene (reference sequence). The CDR3 contains 11 residues. DNA for the CDR3: TGTGCCTGGAGTGTAGCAAACACCATATATTTT. Translation: CAWSVANTIYF.

The chain carries TRBV10-3 and TRBJ2-5; weak D call: TRBD2 (5 bases). Trimming pared 9 bases from V and 7 bases from J, leaving 15 bases between. Germline V gene lookup returns CDR1 ENHRY and CDR2 SYGVKD. The CDR3 runs 12 residues. The CDR3 DNA is TGTGCCATACTTGACTCAGGAGGGACCCAGTACTTC. This sequence encodes CAILDSGGTQYF.

This clone ranks as medium-sized. The chain joins TRBV6-5 to TRBJ1-1, with D uncertain. V lost 7 bases and J lost 7, with 13 bases in between. CDR1 is MNHEY and CDR2 is SVGAGI in the germline V gene. This CDR3 comprises 12 residues. CDR3 in amino acids: CASTRPGFEAFF. The CDR3 DNA follows: TGTGCCAGCACGAGACCCGGATTTGAAGCTTTCTTT.

The chain links TRBV7-9 to TRBJ2-4; TRBD2 is a possible D gene (5 bases). The germline gives CDR1 SEHNR, CDR2 FQNEAQ (reference sequence). The CDR3 is 12 amino acids. V lost 3 bases and J 8 bases, leaving 8 bases between the germline ends. The CDR3 bases are TGTGCCAGCAGCTTCACCGGGGACATTCAGTACTTC. It encodes CASSFTGDIQYF.

This sequence joins TRBV28 and TRBJ1-5; D may be TRBD1 (5 bases). The CDR3 sequence is 13 residues long. The V gene lost 3 bases and the J gene lost 7 bases, with 10 bases spanning the gap. CDR1 MDHEN and CDR2 SYDVKM come from the germline V gene. CDR3 region: CASSFGARQPQHF. The CDR3 nucleotides read TGTGCCAGCAGTTTCGGGGCGCGGCAGCCCCAGCATTTT.

Points on this clone: Relative to the germline gene, one junction end is altered; a read error may explain this. The chain recombines TRBV7-7 with TRBJ2-7; D assignment may be TRBD1 or TRBD2 (5 bases each). Per germline, CDR1 SSHAT and CDR2 FNYEAQ (reference sequence). The CDR3 is 13 residues long. CDR3 DNA: TGTGCTAGCAGCTTGGGGGTCCACTACGAGCAGTACTTC. It yields the protein CASSLGVHYEQYF.

The chain has TRBV29-1 and TRBJ2-1, with TRBD2 matching 12 bases. The junction had 21 bases not matched to a gene; V was cut back by 6 bases and J by 3 bases. Germline V lookup: CDR1 SQVTM, CDR2 ANQGSEA. The CDR3 totals 20 residues. The CDR3 region is CSVKGDMTSGSPLGYNEQFF. Here the CDR3 DNA reads TGCAGCGTGAAGGGAGACATGACTAGCGGGAGCCCCCTAGGCTACAATGAGCAGTTCTTC.

The chain employs TRBV5-6 and TRBJ2-5, with 9 bases identical to TRBD1. The CDR3 contains 13 residues. Germline CDR1 and CDR2: SGHDT and YYEEEE. The junction had 3 bases not matched to a gene; V was cut back by 4 bases and J by 5 bases. The CDR3 reads CASSTTGGETQYF. The DNA of the CDR3 is TGTGCCAGCAGCACCACAGGGGGCGAGACCCAGTACTTC.

This clone has more than one count but fewer than ten. The chain uses TRBV2 and TRBJ1-1; TRBD1 might be the D (5 bases). V was clipped by 6 bases and J by 1 base, with 6 bases between them. The length of the CDR3 is 12 residues. Germline values: CDR1 SNHLY, CDR2 FYNNEI. This CDR3 is CASSGTNTEAFF. The CDR3, as DNA: TGTGCCAGCAGCGGGACGAACACTGAAGCTTTCTTT. The full variable domain, in which reference TRBV2 and TRBJ1-1 provide the parts outside the CDR3, is EPEVTQTPSHQVTQMGQEVILRCVPISNHLYFYWYRQILGQKVEFLVSFYNNEISEKSEIFDDQFSVERPDGSNFTLKIRSTKLEDSAMYFCASSGTNTEAFFGQGTRLTVV.

The chain uses TRBV20-1 and TRBJ2-7, with D tentatively TRBD2 (6 bases). This CDR3 spans 11 amino acids. Trimming left V 3 bases short and J 8 bases short, with 11 bases between. The V gene's germline CDR1 is DFQATT and CDR2 SNEGSKA (reference sequence). CDR3 sequence reads: CSASGSGKQYF. The CDR3, as DNA: TGCAGTGCTAGCGGGAGTGGGAAGCAGTACTTC.

The rearrangement uses TRBV5-1 and TRBJ1-1, with 7 positions matching TRBD1. The V gene's germline CDR1 is SGHRS and CDR2 YFSETQ. With V trimmed by 2 bases and J by 3 bases, 1 base remained unmatched. The CDR3 length is 13 residues. This chain's CDR3 is CASSFDRDTEAFF. CDR3 bases: TGCGCCAGCAGCTTCGACAGGGACACTGAAGCTTTCTTT.

CDR3 in DNA: TGTGCCAGTAGTATGAGGGAATCCAAAAACATTCAGTACTTC. Its translation: CASSMRESKNIQYF. The chain uses TRBV19 and TRBJ2-4; tentative D call: TRBD2 (5 bases). Germline V lookup: CDR1 LNHDA, CDR2 SQIVND (reference sequence). The CDR3 is 14 amino acids. Trimming removed 3 bases from V and 2 bases from J, with 8 bases in between.

This chain joins TRBV5-1 and TRBJ1-6; TRBD1 agrees at 9 bases. This CDR3 is 15 amino acids long. Per the germline V gene, CDR1 is SGHRS and CDR2 is YFSETQ. After removal of 0 bases from V and 13 bases from J, the junction contained 8 bases not matched to a gene. For the CDR3, the DNA is TGCGCCAGCAGCTTGGAAGGACAGGGGTACGACCCCCTCCACTTT. Protein: CASSLEGQGYDPLHF.

In its sample, this clone was seen once. The J gene is TRBJ1-1, the V gene TRBV5-1; D perhaps matches TRBD1 (6 bases). The CDR3 covers 15 residues. V was pared by 0 bases and J by 4 bases, with 13 bases between. Germline values: CDR1 SGHRS, CDR2 YFSETQ. The CDR3 nucleotides are TGCGCCAGCAGCTTGGGTGGGGGGCGCGGCACTGAAGCTTTCTTT. Its protein is CASSLGGGRGTEAFF.

The chain couples TRBV4-2 to TRBJ1-5; D gene ambiguous. Per the germline V gene, CDR1 is LGHNA and CDR2 is YNFKEQ. The CDR3 totals 16 residues. V lost 0 bases and J 9 bases, leaving 18 bases between the germline ends. Here the CDR3 reads CASSQEPRSSRGPQHF. The DNA for the CDR3 is TGTGCCAGCAGCCAAGAACCGCGTTCATCACGAGGGCCCCAGCATTTT.

This clone was picked up a small number of times. The rearrangement links TRBV2 to TRBJ2-7; TRBD1 agrees at 10 bases. The trim removed 5 bases at V and 2 bases at J, leaving 3 bases unmatched. CDR1 is SNHLY, CDR2 FYNNEI, per germline. This CDR3 is 14 amino acids long. CDR3 nucleotides: TGTGCCAGCAGTCGACAGGGGGCAACCTACGAGCAGTACTTC. This translates into CASSRQGATYEQYF.

This chain links TRBV6-5 with TRBJ1-5; D perhaps matches TRBD1 (5 bases). The length of the CDR3 is 12 residues. The germline V and J ends were trimmed by 6 bases and 4 bases, with 7 bases remaining between them. Germline V gene sequence: CDR1 MNHEY, CDR2 SVGAGI. The CDR3 sequence: CASSQGNQPQHF. DNA of the CDR3: TGTGCCAGCAGCCAGGGTAATCAGCCCCAGCATTTT.